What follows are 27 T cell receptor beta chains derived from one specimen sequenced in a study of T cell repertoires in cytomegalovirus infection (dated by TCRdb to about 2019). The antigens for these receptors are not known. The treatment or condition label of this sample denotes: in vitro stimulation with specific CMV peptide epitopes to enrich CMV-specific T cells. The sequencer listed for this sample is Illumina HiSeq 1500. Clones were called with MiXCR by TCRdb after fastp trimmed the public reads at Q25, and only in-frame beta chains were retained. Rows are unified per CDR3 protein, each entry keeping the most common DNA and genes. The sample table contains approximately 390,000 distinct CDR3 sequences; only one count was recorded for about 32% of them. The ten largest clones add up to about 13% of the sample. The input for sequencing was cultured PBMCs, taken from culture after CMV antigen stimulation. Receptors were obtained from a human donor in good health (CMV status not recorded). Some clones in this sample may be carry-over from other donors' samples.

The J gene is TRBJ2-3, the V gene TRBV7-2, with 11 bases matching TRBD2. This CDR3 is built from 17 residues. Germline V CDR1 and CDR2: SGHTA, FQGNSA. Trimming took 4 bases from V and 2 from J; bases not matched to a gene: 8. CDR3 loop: CASSSGTSGRHTDTQYF. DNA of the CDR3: TGTGCCAGCAGCTCCGGGACTAGCGGTCGTCACACAGATACGCAGTATTTT.

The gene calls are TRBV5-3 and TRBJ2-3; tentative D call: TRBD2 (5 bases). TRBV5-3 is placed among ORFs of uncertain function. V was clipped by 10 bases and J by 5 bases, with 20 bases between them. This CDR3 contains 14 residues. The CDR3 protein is CAFQATSRGDTQYF. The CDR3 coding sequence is TGTGCCTTTCAAGCCACATCCCGGGGAGATACGCAGTATTTT.

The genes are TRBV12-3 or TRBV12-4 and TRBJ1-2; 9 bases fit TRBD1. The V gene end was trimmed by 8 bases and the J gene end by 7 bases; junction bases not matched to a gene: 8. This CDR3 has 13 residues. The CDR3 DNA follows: TGTGCCAGCGATGAACAGGGGGCAGCTGGCTACACCTTC. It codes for CASDEQGAAGYTF.

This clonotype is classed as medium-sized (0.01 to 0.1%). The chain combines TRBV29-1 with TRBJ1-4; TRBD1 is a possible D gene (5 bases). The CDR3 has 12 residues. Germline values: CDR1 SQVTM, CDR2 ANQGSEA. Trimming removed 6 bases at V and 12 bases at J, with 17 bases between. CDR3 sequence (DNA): TGCAGCGTACCGGAGAAGGGGTGGGAACTGTTTTTT. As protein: CSVPEKGWELFF. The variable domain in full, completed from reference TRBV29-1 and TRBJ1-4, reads SAVISQKPSRDICQRGTSLTIQCQVDSQVTMMFWYRQQPGQSLTLIATANQGSEATYESGFVIDKFPISRPNLTFSTLTVSNMSPEDSSIYLCSVPEKGWELFFGSGTQLSVL.

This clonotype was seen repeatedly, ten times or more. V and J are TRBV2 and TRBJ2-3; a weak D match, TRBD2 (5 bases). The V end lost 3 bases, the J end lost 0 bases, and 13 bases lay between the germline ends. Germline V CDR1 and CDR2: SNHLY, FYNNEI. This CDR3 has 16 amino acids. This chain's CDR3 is CASSDIPSSSTDTQYF. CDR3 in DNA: TGTGCCAGCAGTGATATTCCTAGCAGCAGCACAGATACGCAGTATTTT.

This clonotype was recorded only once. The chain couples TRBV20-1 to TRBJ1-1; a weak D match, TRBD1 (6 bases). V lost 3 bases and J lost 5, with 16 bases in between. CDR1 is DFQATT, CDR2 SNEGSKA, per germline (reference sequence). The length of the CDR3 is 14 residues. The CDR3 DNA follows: TGCAGTGCTAGCCCTACAGGGTTGAGTACTGAAGCTTTCTTT. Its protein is CSASPTGLSTEAFF.

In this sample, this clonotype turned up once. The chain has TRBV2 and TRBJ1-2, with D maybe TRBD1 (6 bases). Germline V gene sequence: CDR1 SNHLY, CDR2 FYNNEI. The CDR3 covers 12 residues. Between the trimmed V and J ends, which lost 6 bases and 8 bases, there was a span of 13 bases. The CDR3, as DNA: TGTGCCAGCAGAGGGGGGACGTTCGGCTACACCTTC. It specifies CASRGGTFGYTF.

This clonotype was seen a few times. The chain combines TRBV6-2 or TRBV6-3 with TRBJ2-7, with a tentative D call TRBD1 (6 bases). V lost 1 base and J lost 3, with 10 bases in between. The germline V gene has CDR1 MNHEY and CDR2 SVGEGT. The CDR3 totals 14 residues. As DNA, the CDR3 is TGTGCCAGCAGTTACTACAGGGCGGACTACGAGCAGTACTTC. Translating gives CASSYYRADYEQYF.

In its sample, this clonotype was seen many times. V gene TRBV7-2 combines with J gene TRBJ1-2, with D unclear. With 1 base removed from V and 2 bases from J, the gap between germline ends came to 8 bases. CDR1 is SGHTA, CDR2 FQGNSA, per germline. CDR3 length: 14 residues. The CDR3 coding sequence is TGTGCCAGCAGCTTAGAGGAGGGAAACTATGGCTACACCTTC. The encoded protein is CASSLEEGNYGYTF. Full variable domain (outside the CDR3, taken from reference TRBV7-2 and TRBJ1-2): GAGVSQSPSNKVTEKGKDVELRCDPISGHTALYWYRQSLGQGLEFLIYFQGNSAPDKSGLPSDRFSAERTGGSVSTLTIQRTQQEDSAVYLCASSLEEGNYGYTFGSGTRLTVV.

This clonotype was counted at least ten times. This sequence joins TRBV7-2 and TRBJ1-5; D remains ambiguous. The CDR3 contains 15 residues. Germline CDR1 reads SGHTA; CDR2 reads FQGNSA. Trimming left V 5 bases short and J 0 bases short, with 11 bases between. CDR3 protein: CASSPGGFSNQPQHF. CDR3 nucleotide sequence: TGTGCCAGCAGCCCAGGTGGCTTTAGCAATCAGCCCCAGCATTTT. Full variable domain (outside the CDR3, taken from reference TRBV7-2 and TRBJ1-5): GAGVSQSPSNKVTEKGKDVELRCDPISGHTALYWYRQSLGQGLEFLIYFQGNSAPDKSGLPSDRFSAERTGGSVSTLTIQRTQQEDSAVYLCASSPGGFSNQPQHFGDGTRLSIL.

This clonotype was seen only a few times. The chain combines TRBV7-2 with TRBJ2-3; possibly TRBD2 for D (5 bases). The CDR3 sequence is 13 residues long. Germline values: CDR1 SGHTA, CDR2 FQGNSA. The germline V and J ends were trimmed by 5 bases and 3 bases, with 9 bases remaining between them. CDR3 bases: TGTGCCAGCAGCGCATCGGGAACAGATACGCAGTATTTT. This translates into CASSASGTDTQYF.

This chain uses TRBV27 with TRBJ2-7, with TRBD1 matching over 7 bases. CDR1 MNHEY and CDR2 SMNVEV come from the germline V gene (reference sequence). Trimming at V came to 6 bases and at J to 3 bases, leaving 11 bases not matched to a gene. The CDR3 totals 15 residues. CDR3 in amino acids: CASRRTGVASYEQYF. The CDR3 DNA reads TGTGCCAGCAGACGAACAGGGGTGGCTAGCTACGAGCAGTACTTC.

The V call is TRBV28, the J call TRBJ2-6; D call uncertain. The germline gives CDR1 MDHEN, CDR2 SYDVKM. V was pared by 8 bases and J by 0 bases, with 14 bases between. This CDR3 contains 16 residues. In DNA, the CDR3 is TGTGCCAGCGGGTCAGCCACTTCCTCTGGGGCCAACGTCCTGACTTTC. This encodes CASGSATSSGANVLTF.

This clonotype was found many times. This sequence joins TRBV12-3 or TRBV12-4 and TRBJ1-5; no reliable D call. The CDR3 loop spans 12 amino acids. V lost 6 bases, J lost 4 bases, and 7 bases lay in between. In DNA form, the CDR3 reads TGTGCCAGCAGCTTAATTAATCAGCCCCAGCATTTT. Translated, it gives CASSLINQPQHF.

The CDR3 DNA follows: TGCGCCAGCAGCTTGGCCTGGTCTGGGGGAGAGACCCAGTACTTC. This gives the protein CASSLAWSGGETQYF. The rearrangement links TRBV5-1 to TRBJ2-5; D may correspond to TRBD1 or TRBD2 (5 bases each). The length of the CDR3 is 15 residues. CDR1 and CDR2 (germline): SGHRS, YFSETQ. The V gene lost 0 bases and the J gene lost 4 bases, with 13 bases spanning the gap.

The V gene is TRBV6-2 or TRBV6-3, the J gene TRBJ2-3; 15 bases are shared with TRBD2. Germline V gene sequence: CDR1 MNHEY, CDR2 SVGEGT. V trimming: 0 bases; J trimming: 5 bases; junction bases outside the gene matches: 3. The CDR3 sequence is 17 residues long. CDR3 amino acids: CASSYSWTSGREDTQYF. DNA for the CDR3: TGTGCCAGCAGTTACTCCTGGACTAGCGGGAGGGAAGATACGCAGTATTTT.

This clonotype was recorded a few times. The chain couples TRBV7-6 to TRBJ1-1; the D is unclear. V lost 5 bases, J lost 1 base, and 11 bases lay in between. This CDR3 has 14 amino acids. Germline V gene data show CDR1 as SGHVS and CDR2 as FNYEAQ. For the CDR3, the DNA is TGTGCCAGCAGCCAGAACGAGGCGAACACTGAAGCTTTCTTT. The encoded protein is CASSQNEANTEAFF.

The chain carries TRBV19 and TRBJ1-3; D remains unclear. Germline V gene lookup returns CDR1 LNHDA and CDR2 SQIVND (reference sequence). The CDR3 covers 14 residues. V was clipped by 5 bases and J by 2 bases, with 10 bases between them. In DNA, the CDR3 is TGTGCCAGTAGTCACGTAGCCGCTGGAAACACCATATATTTT. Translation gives CASSHVAAGNTIYF.

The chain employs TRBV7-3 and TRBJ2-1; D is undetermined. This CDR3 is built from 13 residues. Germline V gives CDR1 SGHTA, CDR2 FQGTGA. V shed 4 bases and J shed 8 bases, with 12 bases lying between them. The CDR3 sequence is CASSSPATDEQFF. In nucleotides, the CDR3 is TGTGCCAGCAGCTCCCCTGCTACGGATGAGCAGTTCTTC.

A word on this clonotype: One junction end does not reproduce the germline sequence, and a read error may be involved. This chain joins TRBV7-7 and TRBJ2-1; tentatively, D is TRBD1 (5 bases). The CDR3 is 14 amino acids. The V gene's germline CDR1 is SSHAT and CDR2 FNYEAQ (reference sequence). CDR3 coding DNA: TGTGCTAGCAGCAAAGGACAACCCCACAATGAGCAGTTCTTC. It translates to CASSKGQPHNEQFF.

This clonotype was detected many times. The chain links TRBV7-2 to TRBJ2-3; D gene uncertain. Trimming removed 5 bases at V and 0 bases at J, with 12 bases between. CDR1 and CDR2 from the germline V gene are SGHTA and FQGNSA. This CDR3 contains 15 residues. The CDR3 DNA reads TGTGCCAGCAGCCCAGAGGTGCTAAGCACAGATACGCAGTATTTT. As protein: CASSPEVLSTDTQYF.

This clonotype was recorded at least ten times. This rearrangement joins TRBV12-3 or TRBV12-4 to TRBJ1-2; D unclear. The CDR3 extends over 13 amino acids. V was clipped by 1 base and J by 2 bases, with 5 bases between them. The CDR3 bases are TGTGCCAGCAGTTTAGAGGGCAACTATGGCTACACCTTC. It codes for CASSLEGNYGYTF.

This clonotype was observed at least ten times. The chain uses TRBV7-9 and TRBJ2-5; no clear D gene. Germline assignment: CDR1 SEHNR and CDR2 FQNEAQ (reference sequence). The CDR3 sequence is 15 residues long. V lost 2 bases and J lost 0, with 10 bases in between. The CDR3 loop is CASSLPRHHQETQYF. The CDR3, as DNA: TGTGCCAGCAGCTTACCAAGACACCACCAAGAGACCCAGTACTTC.

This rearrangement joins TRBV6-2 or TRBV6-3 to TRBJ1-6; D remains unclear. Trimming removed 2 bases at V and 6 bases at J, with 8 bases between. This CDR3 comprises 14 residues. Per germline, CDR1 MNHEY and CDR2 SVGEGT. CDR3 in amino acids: CASSYGSGNSPLHF. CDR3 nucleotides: TGTGCCAGCAGTTACGGGAGTGGTAATTCACCCCTCCACTTT.

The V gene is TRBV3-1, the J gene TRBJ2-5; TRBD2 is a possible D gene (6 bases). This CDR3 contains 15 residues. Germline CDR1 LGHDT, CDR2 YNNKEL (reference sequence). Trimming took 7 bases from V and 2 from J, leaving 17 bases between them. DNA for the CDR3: TGTGCCAGCAAGGCGGGGCTTTCACTTCAAGAGACCCAGTACTTC. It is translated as CASKAGLSLQETQYF.

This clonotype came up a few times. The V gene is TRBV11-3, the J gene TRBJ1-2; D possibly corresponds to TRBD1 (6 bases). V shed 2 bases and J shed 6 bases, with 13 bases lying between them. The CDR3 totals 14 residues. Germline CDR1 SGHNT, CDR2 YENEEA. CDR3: CASSLQGLGNGYTF. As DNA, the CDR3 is TGTGCCAGCAGCTTACAGGGGCTTGGGAATGGCTACACCTTC.

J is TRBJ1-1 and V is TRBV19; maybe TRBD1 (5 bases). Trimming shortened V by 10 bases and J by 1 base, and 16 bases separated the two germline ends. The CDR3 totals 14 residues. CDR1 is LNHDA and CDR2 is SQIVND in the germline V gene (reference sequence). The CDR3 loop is CATRVGAGNTEAFF. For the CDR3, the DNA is TGTGCCACCAGGGTAGGGGCGGGGAACACTGAAGCTTTCTTT. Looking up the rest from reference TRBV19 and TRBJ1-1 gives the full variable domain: DGGITQSPKYLFRKEGQNVTLSCEQNLNHDAMYWYRQDPGQGLRLIYYSQIVNDFQKGDIAEGYSVSREKKESFPLTVTSAQKNPTAFYLCATRVGAGNTEAFFGQGTRLTVV.